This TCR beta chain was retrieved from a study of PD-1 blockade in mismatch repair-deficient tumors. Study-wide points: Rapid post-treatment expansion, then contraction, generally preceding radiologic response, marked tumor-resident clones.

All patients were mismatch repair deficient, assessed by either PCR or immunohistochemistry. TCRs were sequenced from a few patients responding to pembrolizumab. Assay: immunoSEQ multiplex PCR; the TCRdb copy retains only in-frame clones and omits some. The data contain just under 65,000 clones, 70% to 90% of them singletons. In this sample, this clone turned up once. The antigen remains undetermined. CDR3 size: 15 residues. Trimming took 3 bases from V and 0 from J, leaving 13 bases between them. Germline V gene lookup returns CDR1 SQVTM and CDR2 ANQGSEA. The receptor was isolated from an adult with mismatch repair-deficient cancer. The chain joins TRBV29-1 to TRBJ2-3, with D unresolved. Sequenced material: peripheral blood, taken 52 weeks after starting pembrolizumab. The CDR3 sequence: CSVEVNGASTDTQYF. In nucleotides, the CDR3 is TGCAGCGTTGAGGTTAACGGAGCTAGCACAGATACGCAGTATTTT.